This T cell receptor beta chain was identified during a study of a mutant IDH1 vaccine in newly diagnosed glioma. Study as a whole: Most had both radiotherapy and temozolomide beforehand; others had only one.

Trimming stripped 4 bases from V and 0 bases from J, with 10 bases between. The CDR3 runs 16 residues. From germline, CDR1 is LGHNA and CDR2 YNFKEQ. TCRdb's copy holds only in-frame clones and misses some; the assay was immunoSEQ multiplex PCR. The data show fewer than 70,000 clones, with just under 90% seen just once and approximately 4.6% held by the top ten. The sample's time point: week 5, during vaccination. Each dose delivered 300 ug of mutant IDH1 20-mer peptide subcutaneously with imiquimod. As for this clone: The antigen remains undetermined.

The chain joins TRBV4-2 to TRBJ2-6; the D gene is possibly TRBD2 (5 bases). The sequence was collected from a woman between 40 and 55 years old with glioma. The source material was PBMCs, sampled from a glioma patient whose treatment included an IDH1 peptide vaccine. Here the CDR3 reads CASSLGGYSGANVLTF. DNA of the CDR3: TGTGCCAGCAGCCTCGGAGGTTACTCTGGGGCCAACGTCCTGACTTTC.